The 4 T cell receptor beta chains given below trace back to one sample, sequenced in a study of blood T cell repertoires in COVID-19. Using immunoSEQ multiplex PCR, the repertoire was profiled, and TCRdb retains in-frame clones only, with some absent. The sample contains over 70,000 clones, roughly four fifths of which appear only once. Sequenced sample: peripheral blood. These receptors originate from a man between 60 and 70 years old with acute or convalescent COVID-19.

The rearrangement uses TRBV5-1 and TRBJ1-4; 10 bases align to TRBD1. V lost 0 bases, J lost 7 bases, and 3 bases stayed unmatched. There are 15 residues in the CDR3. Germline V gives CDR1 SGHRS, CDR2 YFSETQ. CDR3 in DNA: TGCGCCAGCAGCTTGGGGACAGGGGGAGGTGAAAAACTGTTTTTT. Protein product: CASSLGTGGGEKLFF.

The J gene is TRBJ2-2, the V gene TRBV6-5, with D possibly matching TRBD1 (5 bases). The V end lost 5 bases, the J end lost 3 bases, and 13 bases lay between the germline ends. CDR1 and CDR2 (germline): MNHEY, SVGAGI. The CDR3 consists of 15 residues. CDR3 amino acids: CASSPVRVDTGELFF. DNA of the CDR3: TGTGCCAGCAGTCCCGTCAGGGTGGACACCGGGGAGCTGTTTTTT.

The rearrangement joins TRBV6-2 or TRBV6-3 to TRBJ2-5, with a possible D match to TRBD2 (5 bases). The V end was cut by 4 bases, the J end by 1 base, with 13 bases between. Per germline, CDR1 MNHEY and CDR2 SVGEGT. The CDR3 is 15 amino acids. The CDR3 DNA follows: TGTGCCAGCAGTTCGCCACTGCTAGCCCAAGAGACCCAGTACTTC. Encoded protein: CASSSPLLAQETQYF.

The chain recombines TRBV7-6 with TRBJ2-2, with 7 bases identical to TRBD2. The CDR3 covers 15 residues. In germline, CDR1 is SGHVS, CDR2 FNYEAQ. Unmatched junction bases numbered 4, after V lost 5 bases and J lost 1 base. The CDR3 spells CASSPRGENTGELFF. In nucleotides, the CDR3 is TGTGCCAGCAGCCCCCGGGGGGAGAACACCGGGGAGCTGTTTTTT.